This is a list of T cell receptor beta chains from one sample in a study of spatial heterogeneity in lung cancer. In TCRdb, the 5' RACE reads were re-called with MiXCR into one record per CDR3 protein. The sample includes roughly 18,000 distinct CDR3 sequences, 5.7% seen only once; the top ten take about a tenth. Here the sequenced sample was lung tumor tissue, taken at surgery. These receptors originate from a female donor with early-stage non-small cell lung cancer. The conserved cysteine and the conserved F or W are not part of the CDR3 here. Each record gives: J gene, clone size, V gene, CDR3 protein. Not all rows give a size; the values are once, few, many and, for expanded clones, a class.

>TRBJ2-1|medium-sized|TRBV20-1
SARVAGGSNNEQF
>TRBJ1-2|many|TRBV7-2
ASSSSRTGGYGYT
>TRBJ1-4|NA|TRBV6-1
ASRETGVNEKLF
>TRBJ2-7|many|TRBV3-1
ASSVQGPYEQY
>TRBJ2-5|many|TRBV9
ASSVGVAGVETQY
>TRBJ2-3|few|TRBV29-1
SVEGADSTDTQY
>TRBJ1-2|few|TRBV11-2
ASSLGVYGYT
>TRBJ2-1|many|TRBV5-1
ASSGGQLLSYNEQF
>TRBJ2-1|NA|TRBV19
TSSPTGLGHEQF
>TRBJ1-2|many|TRBV20-1
SASNDHYGYT
>TRBJ1-5|many|TRBV7-2
ASSFGGPGNQPQH
>TRBJ1-1|many|TRBV27
ASRLARQMGNTEAF
>TRBJ2-7|many|TRBV7-2
ASSLARIGGGQTEQY
>TRBJ2-2|medium-sized|TRBV10-3
AIKDSGTSGGELF